Listed below are T cell receptor beta chains from one sample, sequenced in a study of cytomegalovirus exposure and HLA in healthy donors. Assay: immunoSEQ multiplex PCR; the TCRdb copy retains only in-frame clones and omits some. The sample gives 120,000 or so clones, 79% of which show up once; about 6.6% is in the top ten. Sequenced material: PBMCs. These receptors all stem from a man in his thirties or forties in good health and CMV-seropositive. Both conserved end residues are trimmed from each CDR3. Size tells how often a clone was seen (once, few, many) or the class of an expanded clone, and some rows leave it out.

j_call | clone_size | v_call | cdr3_aa
TRBJ2-1 | . | TRBV5-6 | ASSLGSGNEQF
TRBJ2-3 | . | TRBV9 | ASSVGIAGYTDTQY
TRBJ1-5 | few | TRBV30 | APNGDSNQPQH
TRBJ2-7 | few | TRBV7-9 | ASSIAGTGVGEQY
TRBJ2-3 | . | TRBV27 | ASSLWRRYRTDTQY
TRBJ2-3 | once | TRBV27 | ASSLSGLLTDTQY
TRBJ1-1 | . | TRBV30 | AWGRGTAEAF
TRBJ2-7 | . | TRBV7-2 | ASTRDRQTYEQY
TRBJ2-1 | . | TRBV7-9 | ASSPWTGLNEQF
TRBJ1-6 | . | TRBV6-1 | ASRPRHDDSPLH
TRBJ2-3 | . | TRBV28 | ASSETGTDTQY
TRBJ1-2 | . | TRBV25-1 | ASSEYGRAGGVYGYT
TRBJ2-1 | . | TRBV5-1 | ASSLAGFLGFEQF
TRBJ1-5 | . | TRBV6-5 | ASSYSGRGSNQPQH
TRBJ2-7 | . | TRBV13 | ASSQGQGGSGEQY
TRBJ2-7 | . | TRBV27 | ASSLGGQGYEQY
TRBJ2-1 | . | TRBV29-1 | SVETGTSGGLGQF
TRBJ2-7 | . | TRBV7-2 | ASSRGQGSLYEQY
TRBJ1-2 | . | TRBV18 | ASSLTDRGAYGYT
TRBJ2-4 | . | TRBV7-8 | ASSIRPGLAGGLLAKNIQY
TRBJ2-5 | . | TRBV30 | ACAGTGVWETQY
TRBJ2-5 | once | TRBV5-1 | ASSRRQGAETQY
TRBJ1-3 | . | TRBV6-5 | ASSSTHKTGRNTIY
TRBJ2-2 | . | TRBV7-8 | ASSLVRLAGGIGELF
TRBJ2-7 | . | TRBV2 | ASKFWDRVGEQY
TRBJ2-3 | . | TRBV6-6 | ASSVRQVPDTQY
TRBJ2-2 | . | TRBV5-4 | ASSLLGVTTGELF
TRBJ1-2 | . | TRBV11-2 | ASTPRGGGYT
TRBJ1-1 | . | TRBV19 | ASSQTGNTEAF
TRBJ2-3 | . | TRBV4-1 | ASSQDGASGGSDTQY
TRBJ2-1 | . | TRBV19 | ASSPRRAGSSYNEQF
TRBJ2-3 | . | TRBV7-6 | ASSHRQGGLTDTQY
TRBJ1-2 | few | TRBV2 | ASRTETYGYT
TRBJ1-1 | . | TRBV13 | ASSPRDSPLPTEAF
. | . | TRBV6-1 | ASSETHGQGSYEQY
TRBJ2-4 | . | TRBV21-1 | ASSIPRTGINRANIQY
TRBJ1-1 | . | TRBV6-1 | ASRGQSGTEAF
TRBJ2-3 | . | TRBV9 | ASSMPTSGGDSDTQY
TRBJ2-5 | few | TRBV4-1 | ASSQEYREETQY
TRBJ1-5 | once | TRBV30 | AWTGGNSNQPQH
TRBJ2-1 | . | TRBV5-1 | ASSSTGGPLFINEQF
TRBJ2-3 | . | TRBV14 | ASSQGRLAGEDTQY
TRBJ1-4 | once | TRBV7-9 | ASSLGRGGTNEKLF
TRBJ2-5 | . | TRBV2 | ASSELQGAYEQY
TRBJ1-1 | . | TRBV6-5 | ASSSPGQGRTEAF
TRBJ1-1 | few | TRBV11-3 | ASSQGGGAGNAEAF
TRBJ1-6 | . | TRBV11-3 | ASSRDRAGNSPLH
TRBJ1-4 | . | TRBV28 | ASSLRQGDEKLF